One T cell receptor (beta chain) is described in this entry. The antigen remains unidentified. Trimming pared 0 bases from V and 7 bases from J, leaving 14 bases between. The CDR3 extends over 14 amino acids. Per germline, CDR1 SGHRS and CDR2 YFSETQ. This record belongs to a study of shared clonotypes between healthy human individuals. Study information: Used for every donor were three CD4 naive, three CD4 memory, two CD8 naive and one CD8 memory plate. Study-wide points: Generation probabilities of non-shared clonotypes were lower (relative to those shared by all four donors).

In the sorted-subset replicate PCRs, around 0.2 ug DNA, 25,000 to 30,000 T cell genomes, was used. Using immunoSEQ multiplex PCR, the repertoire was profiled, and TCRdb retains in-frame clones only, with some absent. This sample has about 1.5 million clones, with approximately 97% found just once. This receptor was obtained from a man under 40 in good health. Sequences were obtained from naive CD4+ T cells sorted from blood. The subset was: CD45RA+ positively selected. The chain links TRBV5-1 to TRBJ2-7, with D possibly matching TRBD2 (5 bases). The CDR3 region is CASSLGAESGEQYF. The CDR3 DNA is TGCGCCAGCAGCTTGGGGGCGGAGTCGGGAGAGCAGTACTTC.